This T cell receptor beta chain was identified during a study of long-term antiretroviral therapy in people with HIV. Background on the study: There is a gap of about a decade between the earliest samples and the later 2015 immediate-ART recommendation. General study results and limits: In samples taken after ART, diversity increased but remained below transplant donor control levels.

Cryopreserved PBMC samples of roughly 0.95-10 million cells were used for DNA extraction. This CDR3 comprises 14 residues. The germline V gene encodes CDR1 SGHTA and CDR2 FQGTGA. The ends were cut back, 6 bases at V and 8 bases at J, with 17 bases in the middle. With regard to this clone: What it binds is unknown.

At the survey level, the v3.0 immunoSEQ assay was run. Per-sample TRB depth target: roughly 35,000-50,000 T-cell genomes. Libraries were prepared by immunoSEQ multiplex PCR; TCRdb keeps only in-frame clonotypes and omits some of them. The table has 45,000 to 50,000 clones, around 80% seen once. This clonotype originated in a woman under 30 with HIV. Source: unsorted PBMCs, taken 0.8 years after starting antiretroviral therapy. The gene calls are TRBV7-3 and TRBJ2-1, with D possibly called TRBD1 or TRBD2 (6 bases each). CDR3 sequence reads: CASRKGGEGDEQFF. In nucleotides, the CDR3 is TGTGCCAGCAGAAAGGGGGGCGAAGGCGATGAGCAGTTCTTC. The full variable domain, its missing parts supplied by reference TRBV7-3 and TRBJ2-1, is GAGVSQTPSNKVTEKGKYVELRCDPISGHTALYWYRQSLGQGPEFLIYFQGTGAADDSGLPNDRFFAVRPEGSVSTLKIQRTERGDSAVYLCASRKGGEGDEQFFGPGTRLTVL.